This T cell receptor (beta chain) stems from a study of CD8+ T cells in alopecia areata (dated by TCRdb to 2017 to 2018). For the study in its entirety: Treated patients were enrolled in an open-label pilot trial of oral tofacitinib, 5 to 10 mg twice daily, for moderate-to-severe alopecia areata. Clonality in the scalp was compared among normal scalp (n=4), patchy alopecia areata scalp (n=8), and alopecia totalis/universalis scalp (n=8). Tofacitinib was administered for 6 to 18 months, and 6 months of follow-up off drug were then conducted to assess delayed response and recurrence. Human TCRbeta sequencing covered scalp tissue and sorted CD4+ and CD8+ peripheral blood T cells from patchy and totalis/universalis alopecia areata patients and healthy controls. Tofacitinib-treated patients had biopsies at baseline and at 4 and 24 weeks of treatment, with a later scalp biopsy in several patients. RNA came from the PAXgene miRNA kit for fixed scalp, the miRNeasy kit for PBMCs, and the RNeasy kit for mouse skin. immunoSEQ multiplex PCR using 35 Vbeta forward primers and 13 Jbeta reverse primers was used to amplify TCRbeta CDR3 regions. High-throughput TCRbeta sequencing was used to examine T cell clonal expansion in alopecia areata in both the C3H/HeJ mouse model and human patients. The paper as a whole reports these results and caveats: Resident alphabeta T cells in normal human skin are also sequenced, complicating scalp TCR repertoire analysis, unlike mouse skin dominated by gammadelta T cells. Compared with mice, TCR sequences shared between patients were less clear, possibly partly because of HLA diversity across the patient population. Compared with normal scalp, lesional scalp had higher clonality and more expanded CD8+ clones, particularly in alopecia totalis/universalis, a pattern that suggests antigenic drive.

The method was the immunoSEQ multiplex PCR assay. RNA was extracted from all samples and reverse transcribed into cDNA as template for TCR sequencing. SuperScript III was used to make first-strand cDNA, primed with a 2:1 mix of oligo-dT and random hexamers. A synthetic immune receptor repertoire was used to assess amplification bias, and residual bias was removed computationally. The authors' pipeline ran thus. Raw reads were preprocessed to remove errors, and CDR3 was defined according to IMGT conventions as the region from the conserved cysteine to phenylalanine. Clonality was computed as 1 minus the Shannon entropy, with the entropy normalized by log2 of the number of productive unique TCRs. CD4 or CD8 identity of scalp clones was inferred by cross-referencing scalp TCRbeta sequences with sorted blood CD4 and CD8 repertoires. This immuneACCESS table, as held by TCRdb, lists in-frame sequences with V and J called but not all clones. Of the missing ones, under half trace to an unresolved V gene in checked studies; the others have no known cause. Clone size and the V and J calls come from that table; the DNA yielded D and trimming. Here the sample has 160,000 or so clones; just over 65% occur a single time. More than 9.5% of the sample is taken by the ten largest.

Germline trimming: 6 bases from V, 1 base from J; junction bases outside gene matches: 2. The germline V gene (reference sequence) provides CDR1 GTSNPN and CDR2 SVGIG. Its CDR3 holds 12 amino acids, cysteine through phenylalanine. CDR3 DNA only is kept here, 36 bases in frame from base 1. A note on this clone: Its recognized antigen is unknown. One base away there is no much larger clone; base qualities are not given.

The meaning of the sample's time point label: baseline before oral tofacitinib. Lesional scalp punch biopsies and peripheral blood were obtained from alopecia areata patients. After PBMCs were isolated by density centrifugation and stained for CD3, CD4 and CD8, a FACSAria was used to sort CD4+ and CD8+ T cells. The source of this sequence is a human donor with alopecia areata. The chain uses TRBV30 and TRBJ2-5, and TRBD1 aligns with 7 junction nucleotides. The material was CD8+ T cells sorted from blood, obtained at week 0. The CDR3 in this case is CACWDSQETQYF. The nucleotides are TGTGCCTGCTGGGACAGCCAAGAGACCCAGTACTTC.